This TCR beta chain comes out of a study of T cell responses to AZD1222 COVID-19 vaccine. Sequenced by immunoSEQ multiplex PCR; TCRdb stores in-frame clones only, minus some. Here the sample spans tens of thousands of clones, roughly 89% being singletons. Trimming shortened V by 1 base and J by 0 bases, and 8 bases separated the two germline ends. The germline gives CDR1 SGHTS, CDR2 YDEGEE. The CDR3 extends over 15 amino acids. The sequence was obtained from an adult who received the AZD1222 COVID-19 vaccine. The V call is TRBV5-8, the J call TRBJ1-3; no clear D gene. Sequencing used peripheral blood, obtained 28 days after the second AZD1222 dose. Written as DNA, the CDR3 is TGTGCCAGCAGCTTGAGGACGGGCTCTGGAAACACCATATATTTT. Amino acids: CASSLRTGSGNTIYF.